This T cell receptor beta chain originates from a study of blood T cell repertoires in COVID-19. The wider study: Sources were T cells, B-cell-depleted T cells, or PBMCs; the material itself was cDNA or gDNA.

How the authors handled the data: Using reference gene primer amplification, nucleated cell counts were estimated. Here immunoSEQ multiplex PCR was the method, and the copy in TCRdb shows in-frame clones only, minus some. The V and J calls and clone size were taken over from that table, and D and trimming were inferred from the DNA. The table has 300,000 or so clones, more than 75% seen once. The CDR3 loop spans 13 amino acids. Germline V lookup: CDR1 LNHDA, CDR2 SQIVND (reference sequence). Deletions cut 5 bases from V and 9 bases from J, with 14 bases between. The gene calls are TRBV19 and TRBJ1-5; tentatively, D is TRBD1 (6 bases). This TCR was recovered from a man aged 70 or older with acute or convalescent COVID-19. The sequenced material came from peripheral blood. The CDR3, as DNA: TGTGCCAGTAGTTGGGGGGGGGCCGGGCCCCAGCATTTT. Protein product: CASSWGGAGPQHF.